The 30 T cell receptor beta chains in this list originate from one sample, sequenced in a study of blood T cell repertoires in COVID-19. Generated by immunoSEQ multiplex PCR, the TCRdb table keeps only in-frame clones and is missing some. The table includes over 400,000 clones, approximately 83% detected once. The material sequenced was peripheral blood. The receptors stem from a human donor in a cohort sampled during active COVID-19.

V and J are TRBV10-3 and TRBJ2-7; the D gene is possibly TRBD2 (5 bases). The CDR3 is 17 residues long. V was cut by 3 bases and J by 3 bases, with 21 bases left in between. In germline, CDR1 is ENHRY, CDR2 SYGVKD. DNA of the CDR3: TGTGCCATCAGTGACCCGGGTAAACGGACTTCTATCTACGAGCAGTACTTC. Residues: CAISDPGKRTSIYEQYF.

The genes are TRBV19 and TRBJ2-1; 7 bases agree with TRBD1. After removal of 5 bases from V and 10 bases from J, the junction contained 8 bases not matched to a gene. The CDR3 runs 13 residues. CDR1 and CDR2 (germline): LNHDA, SQIVND (reference sequence). The CDR3 nucleotides are TGTGCCAGTAGTTCGGACAGGTTTAGGGAGCAGTTCTTC. Translation gives CASSSDRFREQFF. The complete variable domain, with remaining parts taken from reference TRBV19 and TRBJ2-1, reads DGGITQSPKYLFRKEGQNVTLSCEQNLNHDAMYWYRQDPGQGLRLIYYSQIVNDFQKGDIAEGYSVSREKKESFPLTVTSAQKNPTAFYLCASSSDRFREQFFGPGTRLTVL.

This chain joins TRBV6-5 and TRBJ1-2, with TRBD1 matching 8 bases. Looked up from germline, CDR1 is MNHEY and CDR2 is SVGAGI. V lost 2 bases to trimming and J lost 7 bases; unmatched junction nucleotides: 3. This CDR3 region has 13 residues. The CDR3: CASSYRQGLGYTF. The CDR3 region has the DNA TGTGCCAGCAGTTACCGACAGGGGCTTGGCTACACCTTC.

This clone was observed a single time. The chain couples TRBV6-1 to TRBJ2-4, with TRBD2 as a possible D gene (6 bases). There are 17 residues in the CDR3. The V end was cut by 3 bases, the J end by 1 base, with 16 bases between. Germline CDR1 reads MNHNS; CDR2 reads SASEGT. The CDR3 spells CASSDQPGEVAKNIQYF. The CDR3 DNA sequence: TGTGCCAGCAGTGATCAACCGGGGGAGGTGGCCAAAAACATTCAGTACTTC.

The gene calls are TRBV11-2 and TRBJ2-5, with D tentatively TRBD1 (6 bases). Looked up from germline, CDR1 is SGHAT and CDR2 is FQNNGV. The CDR3 consists of 13 residues. V was trimmed by 3 bases and J by 2 bases, leaving 7 bases between them. The CDR3 DNA is TGTGCCAGCAGCTTCGGACAGCAAGAGACCCAGTACTTC. Its protein product is CASSFGQQETQYF. Based on the CDR3 plus reference TRBV11-2 and TRBJ2-5, the full variable domain is EAGVAQSPRYKIIEKRQSVAFWCNPISGHATLYWYQQILGQGPKLLIQFQNNGVVDDSQLPKDRFSAERLKGVDSTLKIQPAKLEDSAVYLCASSFGQQETQYFGPGTRLLVL.

This chain connects TRBV9 to TRBJ1-5; no firm D call. CDR3 size: 16 residues. The germline gives CDR1 SGDLS, CDR2 YYNGEE. Trimming removed 4 bases from V and 2 bases from J, with 16 bases in between. CDR3 region: CASSPGLPGGNQPQHF. In nucleotides, the CDR3 is TGTGCCAGCAGCCCCGGACTCCCTGGGGGCAATCAGCCCCAGCATTTT.

This chain uses TRBV27 with TRBJ2-7; D might be TRBD1 (5 bases). The CDR3 is made up of 13 amino acids. Germline CDR1 MNHEY, CDR2 SMNVEV (reference sequence). Between the trimmed V and J ends, which lost 0 bases and 8 bases, there was a span of 11 bases. The CDR3 spells CASSLSMAGKQYF. The CDR3 DNA reads as TGTGCCAGCAGTTTATCGATGGCAGGGAAGCAGTACTTC.

The chain carries TRBV18 and TRBJ2-3; D not resolved. The CDR3 loop spans 15 amino acids. The germline gives CDR1 KGHSH, CDR2 LQKENI. The V and J ends lost 6 bases and 0 bases respectively, with 13 bases between them. CDR3 nucleotide sequence: TGTGCCAGCTCCTTTGAGATAGAAAGCACAGATACGCAGTATTTT. Its protein product is CASSFEIESTDTQYF.

The V gene is TRBV19, the J gene TRBJ1-2; 7 bases match TRBD1. CDR3 length equals 13 residues. Trimming at V came to 6 bases and at J to 5 bases, leaving 6 bases not matched to a gene. CDR1 is LNHDA and CDR2 is SQIVND in the germline V gene (reference sequence). CDR3 sequence reads: CASRSTGRYGYTF. For the CDR3, the DNA is TGTGCCAGTAGATCGACAGGGAGATATGGCTACACCTTC.

The gene calls are TRBV5-1 and TRBJ2-3; a possible D gene is TRBD1 (5 bases). V shed 2 bases and J shed 3 bases, with 10 bases lying between them. Germline values: CDR1 SGHRS, CDR2 YFSETQ. This CDR3 comprises 14 residues. For the CDR3, the DNA is TGCGCCAGCAGCTTAAGACAGTTAACAGATACGCAGTATTTT. Translating gives CASSLRQLTDTQYF.

This chain uses TRBV19 with TRBJ2-5; D possibly corresponds to TRBD2 (6 bases). V gave up 5 bases and J gave up 4 bases, with 11 bases separating them. Germline V gene sequence: CDR1 LNHDA, CDR2 SQIVND (reference sequence). This CDR3 is built from 13 residues. Written as DNA, the CDR3 is TGTGCCAGTAGTTGGGCGGGGCTAGAGACCCAGTACTTC. It specifies CASSWAGLETQYF.

The rearrangement links TRBV7-2 to TRBJ2-1, with D tentatively TRBD2 (5 bases). The germline V and J ends were trimmed by 5 bases and 1 base, with 18 bases remaining between them. CDR1 SGHTA and CDR2 FQGNSA come from the germline V gene. This CDR3 contains 17 residues. This CDR3 is CASSHGVRAASYNEQFF. The CDR3 DNA reads TGTGCCAGCAGCCATGGAGTCCGAGCGGCTTCCTACAATGAGCAGTTCTTC.

CDR3 DNA sequence: TGTGCCAGCAGCTTAAAGGGGGCCAATGAGCAGTTCTTC. Translation: CASSLKGANEQFF. The chain couples TRBV11-3 to TRBJ2-1; 7 positions agree with TRBD1. Unmatched junction bases numbered 1, after V lost 2 bases and J lost 6 bases. The germline gives CDR1 SGHNT, CDR2 YENEEA. This CDR3 region has 13 residues.

The chain uses TRBV4-1 and TRBJ1-5, with TRBD1 matching over 10 bases. There are 15 residues in the CDR3. Germline V CDR1 and CDR2: MGHRA, YSYEKL. The V segment lost 3 bases and the J segment 3 bases; nucleotides outside the gene matches: 2. CDR3 residues: CASSQGQGFNQPQHF. CDR3 in DNA: TGCGCCAGCAGCCAGGGACAGGGGTTCAATCAGCCCCAGCATTTT.

The CDR3 spells CASSWPPGLATDYEQYF. CDR3 nucleotides: TGTGCCAGCAGCTGGCCCCCAGGACTAGCGACCGACTACGAGCAGTACTTC. The chain joins TRBV5-8 to TRBJ2-7; 9 bases agree with TRBD2. The junction had 13 bases not matched to a gene; V was cut back by 3 bases and J by 3 bases. This CDR3 comprises 17 residues. Germline V gene data show CDR1 as SGHTS and CDR2 as YDEGEE.

CDR3 nucleotide sequence: TGTGCCTGGAGCTTTCAGGGAGAGACCCAGTACTTC. Amino acid sequence: CAWSFQGETQYF. This sequence joins TRBV30 and TRBJ2-5; D perhaps matches TRBD1 (5 bases). Trimming took 3 bases from V and 4 from J, leaving 9 bases between them. The germline CDR1 and CDR2 sequences are GTSNPN and SVGIG (reference sequence). The CDR3 spans 12 residues. Full variable domain (outside the CDR3, taken from reference TRBV30 and TRBJ2-5): SQTIHQWPATLVQPVGSPLSLECTVEGTSNPNLYWYRQAAGRGLQLLFYSVGIGQISSEVPQNLSASRPQDRQFILSSKKLLLSDSGFYLCAWSFQGETQYFGPGTRLLVL.

Details on this clone: A junction boundary mismatches the germline segment, possibly from a read error. This chain connects TRBV7-7 to TRBJ2-2; TRBD2 agrees at 7 bases. Germline CDR1 and CDR2: SSHAT and FNYEAQ (reference sequence). This CDR3 is built from 17 residues. The CDR3 sequence is CASSLDSLTGGAGELFF. The DNA for the CDR3 is TGTGCTAGCAGCTTAGACTCCCTCACTGGGGGGGCCGGGGAGCTGTTTTTT.

CDR3 amino acids: CASSLASWLAGTSSYNEQFF. CDR3 sequence (DNA): TGTGCCAGCAGCTTAGCTAGTTGGCTAGCGGGGACGAGCTCCTACAATGAGCAGTTCTTC. The rearrangement links TRBV7-2 to TRBJ2-1, with 9 bases that match TRBD2. The CDR3 covers 20 residues. Germline trimming cut 0 bases from V and 0 bases from J; bases unmatched to any gene: 12. Germline V gives CDR1 SGHTA, CDR2 FQGNSA.

The CDR3 region has the DNA TGTGCCAGCAGCCAAGGGCGGGGGGCGCAAAATGAGCAGTTCTTC. Its protein is CASSQGRGAQNEQFF. This chain links TRBV3-1 (or the pseudogene TRBV3-2) with TRBJ2-1, with TRBD2 identical over 8 bases. Germline values: CDR1 LGHDT, CDR2 YNNKEL (reference sequence). This CDR3 is 15 amino acids long. With 1 base clipped from V and 7 bases from J, the junction kept 6 bases outside the gene matches.

This clone was seen at least ten times. V usage is TRBV5-8 and J usage is TRBJ1-5, with D uncertain. The length of the CDR3 is 13 residues. V lost 4 bases to trimming and J lost 4 bases, with 9 bases between them. Per germline, CDR1 SGHTS and CDR2 YDEGEE. CDR3 amino acids: CASSRNINQPQHF. The CDR3 nucleotides are TGTGCCAGCAGCCGCAACATAAATCAGCCCCAGCATTTT.

This chain joins TRBV7-2 and TRBJ2-1; the D gene is possibly TRBD2 (6 bases). The CDR3 is made up of 15 amino acids. Germline lookup yields CDR1 SGHTA and CDR2 FQGNSA. V lost 2 bases and J 7 bases, leaving 15 bases between the germline ends. CDR3 sequence: CASSLQRGGKNEQFF. CDR3 nucleotide sequence: TGTGCCAGCAGCTTACAACGGGGAGGTAAGAATGAGCAGTTCTTC.

This sequence joins TRBV7-8 and TRBJ2-1; no firm D call. From germline, CDR1 is SGHVS and CDR2 FQNEAQ. The CDR3 has 17 amino acids. V was clipped by 4 bases and J by 0 bases, with 16 bases between them. The CDR3 reads CASSSRLGTSSYNEQFF. CDR3 DNA: TGTGCCAGCAGCTCTCGACTTGGTACAAGCTCCTACAATGAGCAGTTCTTC. Using reference TRBV7-8 and TRBJ2-1 for the parts outside the CDR3, the full variable domain is GAGVSQSPRYKVAKRGQDVALRCDPISGHVSLFWYQQALGQGPEFLTYFQNEAQLDKSGLPSDRFFAERPEGSVSTLKIQRTQQEDSAVYLCASSSRLGTSSYNEQFFGPGTRLTVL.

A few counts support this clone. The rearrangement links TRBV6-4 to TRBJ1-2, with 8 bases matching TRBD1. Germline trimming cut 0 bases from V and 8 bases from J; bases unmatched to any gene: 5. The CDR3 sequence is 14 residues long. CDR1 is MRHNA and CDR2 is SNTAGT in the germline V gene. The CDR3 nucleotides are TGTGCCAGCAGTGACTCGAGGACAGGGAAAGGCTACACCTTC. It yields the protein CASSDSRTGKGYTF.

Only a few counts were recorded for this clone. V gene TRBV27 combines with J gene TRBJ1-5; tentative D call: TRBD1 (5 bases). CDR1 is MNHEY and CDR2 is SMNVEV in the germline V gene (reference sequence). The CDR3 sequence is 15 residues long. Trimming took off 6 bases at V and 5 bases at J, with 17 bases between the two ends. The CDR3 coding sequence is TGTGCCAGCAGACGGGACTCCTACGAGGATCAGCCCCAGCATTTT. As protein: CASRRDSYEDQPQHF.

The chain has TRBV7-2 and TRBJ1-4; TRBD1 matches 7 bases. Germline CDR1 SGHTA, CDR2 FQGNSA. V shed 5 bases and J 7 bases; nucleotides not matched to a gene: 10. CDR3 length: 15 amino acids. CDR3 nucleotide sequence: TGTGCCAGCAGCCAGCAGGGGGTTATCTCTGAAAAACTGTTTTTT. It yields the protein CASSQQGVISEKLFF.

This sequence joins TRBV5-1 and TRBJ1-2; D perhaps matches TRBD1 (5 bases). The CDR3 consists of 14 residues. Trimming stripped 5 bases from V and 0 bases from J, with 11 bases between. Germline values: CDR1 SGHRS, CDR2 YFSETQ. This CDR3 is CASRTQGSNYGYTF. The CDR3 DNA is TGCGCCAGCAGAACCCAGGGATCTAACTATGGCTACACCTTC.

In its sample, this clone was seen many times. The CDR3 spells CASSYSPASVYNEQFF. CDR3 bases: TGTGCCAGCAGTTACAGTCCGGCTAGCGTCTACAATGAGCAGTTCTTC. This chain connects TRBV6-2 or TRBV6-3 to TRBJ2-1; D perhaps matches TRBD2 (6 bases). V was pared by 2 bases and J by 3 bases, with 14 bases between. The CDR3 has 16 residues. Germline V CDR1 and CDR2: MNHEY, SVGEGT.

This chain joins TRBV4-2 and TRBJ1-1, with 9 nucleotides matching TRBD1. Germline CDR1 and CDR2: LGHNA and YNFKEQ. This CDR3 comprises 15 residues. V gave up 0 bases and J gave up 4 bases; unmatched junction bases: 3. The CDR3 is CASSQDTGGITEAFF. CDR3 nucleotides: TGTGCCAGCAGCCAAGATACAGGGGGCATCACTGAAGCTTTCTTT.

This clone was counted between two and nine times. The rearrangement links TRBV7-8 to TRBJ1-2; 8 bases are a match to TRBD1. V dropped 5 bases and J dropped 3; count of bases not matched to a gene: 8. CDR1 and CDR2 (germline): SGHVS, FQNEAQ. This CDR3 comprises 15 residues. The CDR3 nucleotides read TGTGCCAGCAGCGACAGCCCGACAGGGGACTATGGCTACACCTTC. Translation gives CASSDSPTGDYGYTF.

V gene TRBV7-8 combines with J gene TRBJ2-7; D is perhaps TRBD2 (6 bases). Trimming stripped 4 bases from V and 0 bases from J, with 13 bases between. In germline, CDR1 is SGHVS, CDR2 FQNEAQ. The CDR3 is made up of 15 amino acids. The CDR3, as DNA: TGTGCCAGCAGCTCAGAACCGGGAGCCTCCTACGAGCAGTACTTC. It encodes CASSSEPGASYEQYF.